One T cell receptor (beta chain) is described in this entry. The antigen it binds to is not known. No base quality information exists; no much larger clone differs at one position. Germline trimming: 1 base from V, 6 bases from J; junction bases outside gene matches: 8. Taken from cysteine to phenylalanine, the CDR3 has 16 residues. Left in the record is the CDR3 DNA by itself, 48 bases read in frame from the first base. The germline V gene specifies MGHRA as CDR1 and YSYEKL as CDR2. The cohort consisted of some 670 healthy bone marrow donors. At the time of sampling, all cohort members were nominally healthy, though unrecorded immune exposures were likely present. The donor tested CMV seronegative and was one of the 352 seronegative cohort members. A peripheral blood sample was collected from each donor, and TCR beta sequencing was performed on peripheral blood mononuclear cells. The Qiagen DNeasy Blood Extraction Kit was used to extract genomic DNA from the blood cell samples.

The data were obtained in a study of cytomegalovirus exposure and HLA in healthy donors (dated by TCRdb to about 2017). The study in broad terms: An earlier analysis of approximately 640 of the donors reported 250 to 300 Gb of sequence data and some 120 million unique TCR beta sequences from about 179 million T cells. About 330 gigabases of sequencing data and 70 million to 100 million unique TCR sequences made up an early release that covered over 550 HLA-typed donors. Among the roughly 400 genotyped donors, around 79% belonged to the genetic ancestry cluster associated with self-reported Caucasian donors. The study aimed to test whether signatures of past pathogen exposure could be identified by cataloging public T cell receptors. Using immunosequencing, the study profiled T cell repertoires from roughly 650 subjects and related those repertoires to cytomegalovirus serostatus. Besides the first cohort of around 670 subjects, a separate validation cohort made up of roughly 120 different subjects was used. To predict cytomegalovirus infection status, the study combined high-throughput TCR immunosequencing, statistical association of individual TCRs with disease status, and machine learning. In a later analysis, previously published TCR beta repertoires from 670 or so donors were re-analyzed and high-resolution HLA genotyping was added so that TCR occurrence patterns could be studied. Rather than using new phenotypic data, the later analysis identified candidate immune exposures from TCR beta sequences and from how often those sequences occurred across donors. To decide whether each TCR beta V gene segment behaved as functional or pseudogenic, an earlier analysis of some 540 of the donors relied on high-throughput TCR beta sequencing. Donor age, sex, ethnicity and CMV serostatus were compiled together with the repertoire data. Genome-wide SNP genotypes for about 60% of the roughly 700 donors were used in a later genetic analysis, which treated that subset as a discovery cohort. Every discovery cohort repertoire had been produced on one sequencing platform. HLA typing included class I and class II loci at four-digit resolution. Typing coverage differed by locus: A, B, C, DRB1 and DQB1 were typed in roughly 620-640 donors, DQA1 in 522, DPA1 in 600 to 610, and DPB1 in 450 to 490. Roughly five DR-DQ haplotypes were handled as single units for association and clustering, since linkage in the cohort was strong. Among a few hundred genotyped donors of the cohort, an average of about 240,000 unique TCR beta nucleotide sequences were sequenced per donor, roughly 18% of them non-productive. Broader findings and caveats from the paper: In a later analysis, several top co-occurrence clusters were reported to appear linked to parvovirus B19, influenza, CMV and Epstein-Barr virus. Compared with the approximately 710-donor mean, donors in an Asian-associated ancestry cluster had fewer N-insertions in productive TCRs, according to a later genetic analysis. The presence/absence analyses assumed that sequencing depth was roughly uniform across donors, and that assumption may not be true. When HLA alleles, especially DR and DQ, strongly co-occurred, TCR associations were difficult to assign to individual alleles. A later analysis associated 16,951 TCR beta sequences with specific HLA alleles at a false discovery rate of 0.05. An association between a missense DCLRE1C variant and V-gene and J-gene trimming of TCR beta chains was found in a later genetic analysis and replicated in an independent cohort. The 87-base-pair reads could not distinguish some IMGT-functional V segments, including TRBV6-2 and TRBV6-3, so those segments were excluded. Cytomegalovirus status was reported to be diagnosed by the classifier with high specificity and sensitivity in both the original and validation cohorts. According to a later analysis, TCR association rates differed among HLA loci, with DRB1 alleles showing the most associated TCRs and HLA-C alleles showing the fewest. Only TCR beta chains were sequenced in this cohort, and the absence of alpha or paired-chain data limited detectable features. Because counts were too low, seventeen rarely observed V segments, including chromosome 9 orphons, were excluded from the earlier analysis of roughly 580 of the donors. In a later analysis, HLA-associated TCR beta chains showed more clonal expansion and lower generation probabilities than non-associated chains that were equally common. The study listed 164 TCR beta chains as associated with cytomegalovirus. Most TCR sequences were observed very rarely across donors, whereas some public TCRs were present in many individuals. A further reported finding was that TCR beta sequences accurately predicted the HLA-A and HLA-B alleles for most subjects in the first cohort. HLA typing was unavailable for some donors at each locus, so association tests used only the typed subset. The sequencing pipeline was judged likely to have produced a cluster of highly shared sequence variants as a technical artifact. For the cohort, immune exposure information was limited to CMV serostatus. Correlated functional status among segregating V segments might reflect linkage disequilibrium, but an unknown experimental factor could not be ruled out. The authors suggested that the approach could potentially be extended to other disease states and immunological phenotypes. Most CMV-associated TCR beta chains appeared to be HLA-restricted in a later analysis, and the HLA associations seemed to be driven largely by CMV exposure. A few of the identified cytomegalovirus-associated TCR beta chains were confirmed in vitro to be specific for cytomegalovirus antigens. Broadly in line with IMGT annotations, most TCR beta V segments showed up in productive rearrangements about 90% or about 30% of the time in an earlier analysis of around 600 of the donors.

Receptor amplification or capture employed the immunoSEQ multiplex PCR assay. For the multiplex PCR, a mixture combining 60 forward primers for TCR Vbeta segments and 13 reverse primers for TCR Jbeta segments was used. The CDR3 region of rearranged TCR beta genes was amplified from genomic DNA by a multiplex PCR assay. The amplified TCR beta libraries were sequenced on the Illumina HiSeq System as 87-base-pair reads. Concerning the study's data processing: A later analysis tallied approximately 87 million unique TCR beta chains across the 650 to 750 repertoires, and 10 million to 11 million of those chains were shared by two or more donors. Raw reads were error-corrected and collapsed into unique sequences with a nearest-neighbor algorithm that merged closely related sequences to remove PCR and sequencing errors. Alignment of CDR3 sequences to IMGT reference sequences was used to assign V, D and J gene segments. For a sequence to be retained, a match of at least six nucleotides was required to both a V gene segment and a J gene segment. A rearrangement counted as productive if the CDR3 had no stop codons and remained in frame with V and J, and every other rearrangement counted as non-productive. Following IMGT convention, CDR3 was defined as the stretch from the second conserved V-encoded cysteine to the conserved J-encoded phenylalanine. Sequences without an unambiguous match to a single V gene segment were excluded from the earlier analysis of several hundred of the donors. In an earlier analysis of several hundred of the donors, a V segment was called functional when productive rearrangements were above 56.7%, and segregating when the standard deviation between donors exceeded 5%. A statistical classification framework was built for diagnosing cytomegalovirus status from the catalog of TCR beta chain sequences. In a later analysis, V and J genes were assigned by comparing TCR nucleotide sequences against IMGT/GENE-DB human TR gene sequences. A later analysis assigned CDR3 sequences and most-parsimonious VDJ recombination scenarios with the TCRdist pipeline. In a later analysis, each TCR beta chain was defined by its CDR3 amino acid sequence together with its V-gene family, and reads lacking a unique V-gene family were excluded. In a later analysis, around 650 highly shared, low-generation-probability nucleotide sequences were removed to address suspected cross-contamination and a sequencing artifact. In a later analysis, a clonal expansion index was calculated for each public chain from normalized within-repertoire ranks of inferred template counts. Generation probabilities in a later analysis came from a VDJ recombination model fitted to out-of-frame rearrangements, and those results were checked against IGoR. In a later analysis, hypergeometric tests were used to score TCR-TCR, TCR-HLA and TCR-CMV co-occurrence, with a repertoire-size bias correction applied to TCR pairs. False discovery rates were estimated in a later analysis by permuting HLA or CMV assignments 20 times. In a later analysis, co-occurring TCRs were grouped using DBSCAN, with TCRdist sequence similarity added in when clustering inside HLA-allele-positive subsets. Repertoires with fewer than 30,000 or more than 120,000 public chains were left out of co-occurrence clustering, as were a handful of repertoires with anomalous nucleotide sharing. TCRdb obtained this table from immuneACCESS and retained in-frame rearrangements with V and J assigned. These tables miss some clones; where compared with another copy, unresolved V genes account for less than half of the shortfall, and the remainder is unexplained. V and J calls and clone size follow that table, whereas D and trimming were derived from the DNA. The sample table records about 120,000 clones; about 80% of these occur just once. The top ten hold 2.7% of the sample.

The chain employs TRBV4-1 and TRBJ1-2; 10 bases in the junction line up with TRBD1. The sequence came from a female donor in good health and CMV-seronegative. The sequenced sample consisted of PBMCs. The CDR3 reads CASSQVPGQGIDGYTF. The base sequence is TGCGCCAGCAGCCAAGTTCCGGGACAGGGGATCGATGGCTACACCTTC.